The 13 T cell receptor beta chains below come from one sample, sequenced in a study of beta chain features in type 1 diabetes. Findings and caveats of the study: TCRB CDR3s from Type 1 diabetes patients were moderately but significantly shorter in all four CD4+ subsets.

The entirety of the isolated RNA underwent reverse transcription, so expressed TCRB transcripts were sequenced. Data came from immunoSEQ multiplex PCR; TCRdb stores just in-frame clones and leaves some out. The table has hundreds of thousands of clones, 11% seen once. For these receptors, no antigen is known. Material for sequencing was naive CD4+ T cells from blood. Source of these receptors: a young man with type 1 diabetes.

CDR3 sequence: CASSLEVSSYEQYF. DNA for the CDR3: TGTGCCAGCAGCTTGGAAGTGAGCTCCTACGAGCAGTACTTC. The chain joins TRBV5-8 to TRBJ2-7, with unresolved D. CDR3 length: 14 amino acids. The V gene's germline CDR1 is SGHTS and CDR2 YDEGEE. V dropped 0 bases and J dropped 0 bases, with 7 bases sitting between them.

This clone was counted only a few times. The V call is TRBV5-1, the J call TRBJ1-1; maybe TRBD1 (5 bases). Germline V gene sequence: CDR1 SGHRS, CDR2 YFSETQ. This CDR3 contains 15 residues. The ends were cut back, 0 bases at V and 1 base at J, with 10 bases in the middle. The CDR3 here is CASSLAIRANTEAFF. The CDR3 nucleotides read TGCGCCAGCAGCTTGGCCATCAGGGCGAACACTGAAGCTTTCTTT.

This rearrangement joins TRBV19 to TRBJ2-2; 10 positions agree with TRBD1. The CDR3 has 16 amino acids. With 9 bases clipped from V and 3 bases from J, the junction kept 10 bases outside the gene matches. Germline-derived CDR1 and CDR2 are LNHDA and SQIVND (reference sequence). The CDR3 region is CASSKRTGGDTGELFF. CDR3 DNA sequence: TGTGCCAGCAGCAAAAGGACAGGGGGGGACACCGGGGAGCTGTTTTTT. Full variable domain (rest looked up from reference TRBV19 and TRBJ2-2): DGGITQSPKYLFRKEGQNVTLSCEQNLNHDAMYWYRQDPGQGLRLIYYSQIVNDFQKGDIAEGYSVSREKKESFPLTVTSAQKNPTAFYLCASSKRTGGDTGELFFGEGSRLTVL.

This clone was found a few times. V gene TRBV9 combines with J gene TRBJ2-2; no clear D. V was cut by 0 bases and J by 8 bases, with 8 bases left in between. The CDR3 runs to 13 residues. The germline V gene encodes CDR1 SGDLS and CDR2 YYNGEE. The CDR3 region has the DNA TGTGCCAGCAGCGTAGGGCCCCCAGGGGAGCTGTTTTTT. Translating gives CASSVGPPGELFF.

The chain couples TRBV2 to TRBJ2-7; 7 bases agree with TRBD2. J was trimmed by 6 bases and V by 4 bases; bases with no gene match: 6. The CDR3 length is 13 residues. CDR1 and CDR2 from the germline V gene are SNHLY and FYNNEI. The CDR3 DNA follows: TGTGCCAGCAGTGTAAGGACTAGGACCGAGCAGTACTTC. Translation gives CASSVRTRTEQYF.

A few counts support this clone. CDR3 coding DNA: TGTGCCAGCTCACCTCAGGGAGGGCGCGGCTACACCTTC. Protein: CASSPQGGRGYTF. This chain links TRBV18 with TRBJ1-2; D possibly corresponds to TRBD1 (5 bases). There are 13 residues in the CDR3. Trimming removed 3 bases from V and 8 bases from J, with 13 bases in between. Looked up from germline, CDR1 is KGHSH and CDR2 is LQKENI. Filled out from reference TRBV18 and TRBJ1-2, the complete variable domain reads NAGVMQNPRHLVRRRGQEARLRCSPMKGHSHVYWYRQLPEEGLKFMVYLQKENIIDESGMPKERFSAEFPKEGPSILRIQQVVRGDSAAYFCASSPQGGRGYTFGSGTRLTVV.

The chain combines TRBV6-6 with TRBJ2-3, with D possibly matching TRBD1 (6 bases). The V end was cut by 10 bases, the J end by 2 bases, with 16 bases between. The CDR3 consists of 14 residues. Germline lookup yields CDR1 MNHNY and CDR2 SVGAGI (reference sequence). The CDR3 region has the DNA TGTGCCACCCTGGACAGCGACCCCACAGATACGCAGTATTTT. It is translated as CATLDSDPTDTQYF.

A few counts support this clone. The chain uses TRBV2 and TRBJ2-5; 11 positions match TRBD2. The V and J ends lost 7 bases and 5 bases, in that order; junction bases with no gene match: 9. Germline V lookup: CDR1 SNHLY, CDR2 FYNNEI. This CDR3 is built from 15 residues. The CDR3 DNA is TGTGCCAGCATTCCTACTAGCGGGGGCCGGGAGACCCAGTACTTC. Encoded protein: CASIPTSGGRETQYF.

This clone was seen only a few times. The rearrangement joins TRBV15 to TRBJ2-1; the match to TRBD2 covers 7 bases. Germline assignment: CDR1 LNHNV and CDR2 YYDKDF (reference sequence). The CDR3 extends over 20 amino acids. The trim removed 1 base at V and 1 base at J, leaving 16 bases unmatched. The CDR3 protein is CATSRALFRDYQGSYNEQFF. CDR3 nucleotide sequence: TGTGCCACCAGCAGAGCCCTGTTCCGGGACTACCAAGGGTCCTACAATGAGCAGTTCTTC.

In its sample, this clone was seen a few times. This sequence joins TRBV6-5 and TRBJ2-1, with D perhaps matching TRBD1 (6 bases). This CDR3 region has 14 residues. CDR1 and CDR2 (germline): MNHEY, SVGAGI. Deletions cut 3 bases from V and 5 bases from J, with 11 bases between. CDR3 sequence reads: CASSYGGPNNEQFF. CDR3 sequence (DNA): TGTGCCAGCAGTTATGGGGGCCCAAACAATGAGCAGTTCTTC.

The V gene is TRBV20-1, the J gene TRBJ2-1; 8 bases agree with TRBD1. V was pared by 5 bases and J by 10 bases, with 4 bases of the junction left unmatched. The CDR3 is 11 residues long. Germline CDR1 DFQATT, CDR2 SNEGSKA (reference sequence). CDR3 coding DNA: TGCAGTGCTGGACAGGGTAGCGAGCAGTTCTTC. Protein: CSAGQGSEQFF.

This clone was seen only a few times. V is TRBV4-1 and J is TRBJ1-2; D may be TRBD1 (6 bases). V was trimmed by 4 bases and J by 1 base, leaving 34 bases between them. This CDR3 is 22 amino acids long. Per the germline V gene, CDR1 is MGHRA and CDR2 is YSYEKL. CDR3 amino acids: CASSRRRGPIGEGPGFNYGYTF. The CDR3 coding sequence is TGCGCCAGCAGCCGCCGCAGGGGCCCAATCGGTGAAGGTCCAGGGTTTAACTATGGCTACACCTTC.

The genes are TRBV15 and TRBJ1-2; 10 bases are shared with TRBD1. There are 18 residues in the CDR3. V gave up 0 bases and J gave up 8 bases; unmatched junction bases: 15. Germline assignment: CDR1 LNHNV and CDR2 YYDKDF (reference sequence). The CDR3 sequence is CATSREGVPGQGSGGYTF. CDR3 bases: TGTGCCACCAGCAGAGAGGGAGTTCCGGGACAGGGGAGTGGAGGCTACACCTTC.